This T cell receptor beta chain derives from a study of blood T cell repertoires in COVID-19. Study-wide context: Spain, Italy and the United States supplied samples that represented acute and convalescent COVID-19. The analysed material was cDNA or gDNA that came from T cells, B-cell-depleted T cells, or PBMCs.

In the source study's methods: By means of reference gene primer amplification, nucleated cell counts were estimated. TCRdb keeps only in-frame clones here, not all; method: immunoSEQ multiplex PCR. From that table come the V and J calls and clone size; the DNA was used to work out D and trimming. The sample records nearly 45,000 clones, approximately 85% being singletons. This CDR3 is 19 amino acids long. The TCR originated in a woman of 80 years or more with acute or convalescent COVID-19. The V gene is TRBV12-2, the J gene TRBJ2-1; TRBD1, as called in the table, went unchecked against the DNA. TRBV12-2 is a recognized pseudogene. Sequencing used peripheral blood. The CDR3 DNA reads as TGTGCAAGTCGCTTAGCCTTCCCTTGTTTGGGCAGGGCCTACAATGAGCAGTTCTTC. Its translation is CASRLAFPCLGRAYNEQFF.